Listed below are T cell receptor beta chains from one sample, sequenced in a study of Graves' ophthalmopathy and Graves' hyperthyroidism. TCRdb redid the calling of the multiplex PCR reads with MiXCR, one entry per CDR3 protein. The data hold under 350,000 distinct CDR3 sequences, with about 17% observed a single time. Sequencing was carried out using peripheral blood. Receptors were obtained from an adult man with Graves' ophthalmopathy. Both conserved end residues are part of each CDR3. D genes are given only for firm matches. Size values are once, few and many counts, or a class for expanded clones, and some rows have none.

V: TRBV9
J: TRBJ2-7
D: -
size: many
CDR3: CASSVESGADEQYF
DNA: TGTGCCAGCAGCGTAGAATCAGGGGCCGACGAGCAGTACTTC

V: TRBV28
J: TRBJ1-2
D: -
size: many
CDR3: CASSLVRVGYTF
DNA: TGTGCCAGCAGTTTGGTCCGGGTTGGCTACACCTTC

V: TRBV18
J: TRBJ2-2
D: -
size: -
CDR3: CASSSDPLPNTGELFF
DNA: TGTGCCAGCTCATCGGACCCCCTTCCGAACACCGGGGAGCTGTTTTTT

V: TRBV11-2
J: TRBJ2-3
D: TRBD2
size: many
CDR3: CASSPMGLAGSTDTQYF
DNA: TGTGCCAGCAGTCCTATGGGACTAGCGGGAAGCACAGATACGCAGTATTTT

V: TRBV28
J: TRBJ1-5
D: -
size: -
CDR3: CASCRRMEPQHF
DNA: TGTGCCAGCTGTCGGAGAATGGAGCCCCAGCATTTT

V: TRBV5-1
J: TRBJ2-5
D: -
size: many
CDR3: CASRHRDSQDGAYQETQYF
DNA: TGCGCCAGCAGACACCGCGACTCACAGGACGGCGCCTACCAAGAGACCCAGTACTTC

V: TRBV6-1
J: TRBJ2-5
D: TRBD1
size: -
CDR3: CAGSRDTGGSETQYF
DNA: TGTGCCGGCAGCCGTGATACAGGGGGCTCAGAGACCCAGTACTTC

V: TRBV20-1
J: TRBJ2-7
D: -
size: -
CDR3: CSARDPSSWVAEQYF
DNA: TGCAGTGCTAGAGATCCGTCTTCTTGGGTTGCCGAGCAGTACTTC

V: TRBV20-1
J: TRBJ2-7
D: TRBD2
size: -
CDR3: CSALLGLAGTYEQYF
DNA: TGCAGTGCTTTATTAGGACTAGCGGGAACCTACGAGCAGTACTTC

V: TRBV29-1
J: TRBJ2-7
D: TRBD2
size: many
CDR3: CSVEDRGDHAAYEQYF
DNA: TGCAGCGTTGAAGATCGGGGGGACCACGCGGCCTACGAGCAGTACTTC

V: TRBV2
J: TRBJ2-7
D: TRBD1
size: many
CDR3: CASGTEVYEQYF
DNA: TGTGCCAGCGGGACAGAAGTCTACGAGCAGTACTTC

V: TRBV11-2
J: TRBJ2-7
D: TRBD2
size: many
CDR3: CASSLEPLADYEQYF
DNA: TGTGCCAGCAGCTTAGAACCACTAGCGGACTACGAGCAGTACTTC

V: TRBV6-2/TRBV6-3
J: TRBJ2-4
D: -
size: few
CDR3: CASSIAVELNVQYF
DNA: TGTGCCAGCAGCATAGCGGTGGAGCTAAACGTTCAGTACTTC

V: TRBV6-5
J: TRBJ1-2
D: TRBD1
size: many
CDR3: CASSFGQGAMENYGYTF
DNA: TGTGCCAGCAGTTTTGGGCAGGGGGCGATGGAGAACTATGGCTACACCTTC

V: TRBV6-4
J: TRBJ2-1
D: -
size: many
CDR3: CARACGEGDSEQFF
DNA: TGTGCCAGGGCCTGTGGAGAAGGGGATTCTGAGCAGTTCTTC

V: TRBV6-2/TRBV6-3
J: TRBJ2-7
D: -
size: many
CDR3: CASSYPDRPRQYF
DNA: TGTGCCAGCAGTTACCCTGACAGGCCCCGGCAGTACTTC

V: TRBV7-9
J: TRBJ1-1
D: -
size: many
CDR3: CASSLVQGSSEAFF
DNA: TGTGCCAGCAGCTTAGTGCAGGGGAGCTCTGAAGCTTTCTTT

V: TRBV4-2
J: TRBJ1-1
D: -
size: many
CDR3: CASSQDFGVRDTEAFF
DNA: TGTGCCAGCAGCCAAGATTTCGGGGTAAGAGACACTGAAGCTTTCTTT

V: TRBV2
J: TRBJ1-1
D: -
size: few
CDR3: CASSGGGAGNTEAFF
DNA: TGTGCCAGCAGTGGGGGGGGGGCCGGGAACACTGAAGCTTTCTTT

V: TRBV20-1
J: TRBJ2-5
D: TRBD2
size: many
CDR3: CSAISGSIEETQYF
DNA: TGCAGTGCAATTAGCGGGAGCATTGAAGAGACCCAGTACTTC

V: TRBV6-5
J: TRBJ1-2
D: -
size: many
CDR3: CASSYSPGQRDGYTF
DNA: TGTGCCAGCAGTTACTCACCTGGCCAAAGGGATGGCTACACCTTC

V: TRBV3-1
J: TRBJ2-5
D: -
size: -
CDR3: CASSQAQKETQYF
DNA: TGTGCCAGCAGCCAAGCACAGAAAGAGACCCAGTACTTC

V: TRBV7-2
J: TRBJ2-7
D: TRBD2
size: -
CDR3: CASSPTPGLVIEQYF
DNA: TGTGCCAGCAGCCCAACCCCGGGACTAGTAATTGAGCAGTACTTC

V: TRBV25-1
J: TRBJ1-2
D: -
size: -
CDR3: CASSFGRVPYGYTF
DNA: TGTGCCAGCAGTTTCGGGAGAGTCCCCTATGGCTACACCTTC

V: TRBV19
J: TRBJ1-6
D: -
size: -
CDR3: CASSAGVMDSPLHF
DNA: TGTGCCAGTAGTGCCGGGGTCATGGATTCACCCCTCCACTTT

V: TRBV30
J: TRBJ1-6
D: -
size: many
CDR3: CAWSAQQSSYNSPLHF
DNA: TGTGCCTGGAGTGCGCAACAGTCCTCCTATAATTCACCCCTCCACTTT

V: TRBV6-1
J: TRBJ2-7
D: TRBD1
size: -
CDR3: CASSQGTASSREQYF
DNA: TGTGCCAGCAGCCAAGGGACAGCGAGCTCCCGCGAGCAGTACTTC

V: TRBV2
J: TRBJ2-7
D: -
size: many
CDR3: CASNPTGPSPEQYF
DNA: TGTGCCAGCAATCCCACGGGCCCTTCCCCCGAGCAGTACTTC

V: TRBV15
J: TRBJ2-5
D: -
size: -
CDR3: CATTTLEGTETQYF
DNA: TGTGCCACCACCACCTTAGAGGGCACGGAGACCCAGTACTTC

V: TRBV29-1
J: TRBJ2-5
D: -
size: -
CDR3: CSVEHRLFQETQYF
DNA: TGCAGCGTTGAACATCGGCTATTCCAAGAGACCCAGTACTTC

V: TRBV2
J: TRBJ2-7
D: -
size: many
CDR3: CASKRDGTYEQYF
DNA: TGTGCCAGCAAGAGGGACGGGACCTACGAGCAGTACTTC

V: TRBV4-2
J: TRBJ2-7
D: -
size: many
CDR3: CASSHLAQGGSYEQYF
DNA: TGTGCCAGCAGCCACCTTGCCCAGGGGGGCTCCTACGAGCAGTACTTC

V: TRBV7-8
J: TRBJ1-1
D: TRBD1
size: -
CDR3: CASSLVPGTANTEAFF
DNA: TGTGCCAGCAGCTTAGTCCCCGGGACAGCCAACACTGAAGCTTTCTTT

V: TRBV24-1
J: TRBJ2-2
D: TRBD2
size: many
CDR3: CATSDFWTSGTNTGELLF
DNA: TGTGCCACCAGTGATTTCTGGACTAGCGGGACGAACACCGGGGAGCTGCTTTTT

V: TRBV15
J: TRBJ2-2
D: TRBD2
size: many
CDR3: CATSRDFLAGNTGELFF
DNA: TGTGCCACCAGCAGAGACTTCTTAGCGGGAAACACCGGGGAGCTGTTTTTT

V: TRBV9
J: TRBJ1-1
D: -
size: few
CDR3: CASSVGGQLNTEAFF
DNA: TGTGCCAGCAGCGTAGGTGGGCAGTTGAACACTGAAGCTTTCTTT

V: TRBV12-3/TRBV12-4
J: TRBJ2-5
D: -
size: many
CDR3: CASTVIGLVRQGEETQYF
DNA: TGTGCCAGCACCGTAATTGGGTTGGTGCGGCAGGGCGAAGAGACCCAGTACTTC

V: TRBV6-1
J: TRBJ2-7
D: -
size: many
CDR3: CASRRGTDRDEQYF
DNA: TGTGCCAGCAGACGCGGGACAGACCGGGACGAGCAGTACTTC

V: TRBV12-3/TRBV12-4
J: TRBJ2-5
D: TRBD2
size: many
CDR3: CASSSDLAGMGETQYF
DNA: TGTGCCAGCAGTTCCGACCTAGCGGGAATGGGGGAGACCCAGTACTTC

V: TRBV28
J: TRBJ1-5
D: -
size: many
CDR3: CASTLRTAPQHF
DNA: TGTGCCAGCACCTTAAGGACGGCACCCCAGCATTTT

V: TRBV6-1
J: TRBJ2-7
D: -
size: -
CDR3: CASTLQGDSYEQYF
DNA: TGTGCCAGCACCCTACAAGGGGACTCCTACGAGCAGTACTTC

V: TRBV24-1
J: TRBJ2-7
D: TRBD2
size: few
CDR3: CATSGTSGNTFEQYF
DNA: TGTGCCACCAGTGGGACTAGCGGGAATACCTTCGAGCAGTACTTC

V: TRBV5-5
J: TRBJ1-1
D: TRBD1
size: many
CDR3: CASSPYPGQGTEAFF
DNA: TGTGCCAGCAGCCCATACCCGGGACAGGGCACTGAAGCTTTCTTT

V: TRBV27
J: TRBJ2-7
D: TRBD1
size: many
CDR3: CASSYLSGTAYEQYF
DNA: TGTGCCAGCAGTTACCTGTCCGGGACAGCCTACGAGCAGTACTTC

V: TRBV7-8
J: TRBJ2-4
D: TRBD1
size: many
CDR3: CASRPGQGAKNIQYF
DNA: TGTGCCAGCAGACCCGGACAGGGGGCCAAAAACATTCAGTACTTC

V: TRBV28
J: TRBJ1-1
D: TRBD1
size: -
CDR3: CASSSGGATEAFF
DNA: TGTGCCAGCAGTTCAGGGGGCGCGACTGAAGCTTTCTTT

V: TRBV6-5
J: TRBJ1-2
D: -
size: many
CDR3: CASSKGDGYTF
DNA: TGTGCCAGCTCTAAAGGGGATGGCTACACCTTC

V: TRBV6-2/TRBV6-3
J: TRBJ1-2
D: -
size: many
CDR3: CASSYGLGYTF
DNA: TGTGCCAGCAGTTATGGGCTCGGCTACACCTTC

V: TRBV6-1
J: TRBJ1-5
D: -
size: many
CDR3: CASSGDRNQPQHF
DNA: TGTGCCAGCAGTGGAGACCGCAATCAGCCCCAGCATTTT

V: TRBV6-1
J: TRBJ2-7
D: TRBD2
size: few
CDR3: CASTDSGTRHF
DNA: TGTGCCAGCACCGATAGCGGGACACGCCACTTC

V: TRBV27
J: TRBJ1-6
D: -
size: many
CDR3: CASSPGPVGDSFNSPLHF
DNA: TGTGCCAGCAGTCCCGGGCCCGTTGGTGACTCGTTCAATTCACCCCTCCACTTT